These 14 T cell receptor beta chains came from one sample sequenced in a study of CD4 T cells in relation to SARS-CoV-2 and coronaviruses. The repertoire was sequenced with immunoSEQ multiplex PCR; TCRdb's copy has only in-frame clones and lacks some. The sample shows about 64,000 clones, about 94% of them seen only once. Before the COVID-19 pandemic, during about 2010-2019, CD4+ T cells were taken from unexposed donors. Sequences were obtained from naive CD4+ T cells from PBMCs. Sample subset: naive CD4+ T cells isolated by negative enrichment. All receptors derive from a human donor in good health.

The rearrangement links TRBV18 to TRBJ2-2; 7 nucleotides line up with TRBD1. Trimming took 3 bases from V and 5 from J; bases not matched to a gene: 12. The CDR3 extends over 17 amino acids. Germline V gene data show CDR1 as KGHSH and CDR2 as LQKENI. The CDR3 DNA sequence: TGTGCCAGCTCACCTCTTCATCCGGGACAGCGTACCGGGGAGCTGTTTTTT. Translated: CASSPLHPGQRTGELFF. The full variable domain, with the rest looked up from reference TRBV18 and TRBJ2-2, is NAGVMQNPRHLVRRRGQEARLRCSPMKGHSHVYWYRQLPEEGLKFMVYLQKENIIDESGMPKERFSAEFPKEGPSILRIQQVVRGDSAAYFCASSPLHPGQRTGELFFGEGSRLTVL.

This clone showed up just once. The V and J genes are TRBV5-1 and TRBJ2-2; 12 positions match TRBD1. The CDR3 runs to 18 residues. V lost 3 bases and J lost 0; bases outside the gene matches: 6. The V gene's germline CDR1 is SGHRS and CDR2 YFSETQ. CDR3 region: CASSSTGTGGSNTGELFF. CDR3 in DNA: TGCGCCAGCAGCTCCACCGGGACAGGGGGCTCGAACACCGGGGAGCTGTTTTTT.

The chain couples TRBV21-1 to TRBJ1-1; the table's D call, TRBD1, was not checked against the DNA. TRBV21-1 is flagged as a pseudogene. The CDR3 loop spans 14 amino acids. CDR3 residues: CASSTMDRNTEAFF. In DNA, the CDR3 is TGTGCCAGCAGCACGATGGACAGGAACACTGAAGCTTTCTTT.

The chain is built from TRBV2 and TRBJ2-2; the D gene is possibly TRBD2 (6 bases). CDR1 is SNHLY, CDR2 FYNNEI, per germline. CDR3 length equals 13 residues. Trimming left V 11 bases short and J 2 bases short, with 12 bases between. The CDR3 here is CAWRATNTGELFF. CDR3 sequence (DNA): TGTGCCTGGAGGGCTACTAACACCGGGGAGCTGTTTTTT.

This clone was picked up a small number of times. The V call is TRBV5-1, the J call TRBJ2-7; D may match TRBD1 or TRBD2 (5 bases each). Germline V CDR1 and CDR2: SGHRS, YFSETQ. V was shortened by 3 bases and J by 7 bases, with 20 bases between the two germline ends. The CDR3 runs to 15 residues. CDR3 region: CASSWGSVPPGEQYF. Here the CDR3 DNA reads TGCGCCAGCAGCTGGGGGAGTGTACCTCCGGGGGAGCAGTACTTC.

A note on this clone: At one end the junction does not follow the germline gene, possibly because of a read error. The chain employs TRBV9 and TRBJ2-1; 7 bases map to TRBD2. This CDR3 has 13 residues. The germline V gene encodes CDR1 SGDLS and CDR2 YYNGEE. Written as DNA, the CDR3 is TGTGCCAGCAGCCAACTAGCGAGGGGTCCCATGGTCTTC. Translating gives CASSQLARGPMVF.

The chain combines TRBV28 with TRBJ2-1; D uncertain. Germline CDR1 reads MDHEN; CDR2 reads SYDVKM. The CDR3 runs 16 residues. V lost 2 bases to trimming and J lost 5 bases, with 16 bases between them. CDR3 DNA: TGTGCCAGCAGTTTAAGGGCAGGTCAAACGAACAATGAGCAGTTCTTC. Amino acid sequence: CASSLRAGQTNNEQFF.

The V and J genes are TRBV24-1 and TRBJ2-5; 7 positions match TRBD1. Per the germline V gene, CDR1 is KGHDR and CDR2 is SFDVKD. The CDR3 length is 15 residues. V was clipped by 4 bases and J by 5 bases; unmatched bases: 9. CDR3 coding DNA: TGTGCCACCAGTGACCAGGGGGTGACGGAGGAGACCCAGTACTTC. Translating it yields CATSDQGVTEETQYF.

V usage is TRBV28 and J usage is TRBJ1-2, with D possibly matching TRBD1 (5 bases). This CDR3 is 16 amino acids long. Germline assignment: CDR1 MDHEN and CDR2 SYDVKM. Trimming left V 3 bases short and J 4 bases short, with 18 bases between. The CDR3 loop reads CASSLRGTEPFYGYTF. As DNA, the CDR3 is TGTGCCAGCAGTTTGCGCGGGACGGAGCCATTCTATGGCTACACCTTC.

V and J are TRBV5-6 and TRBJ2-7; TRBD2 aligns across 10 bases. The CDR3 is 18 residues long. The V and J ends lost 2 bases and 1 base, in that order; junction bases with no gene match: 12. Germline V lookup: CDR1 SGHDT, CDR2 YYEEEE. The CDR3 bases are TGTGCCAGCAGCTTAATAGGGCTAGCGGGAGTAATTTCCTACGAGCAGTACTTC. Translation gives CASSLIGLAGVISYEQYF.

This sequence joins TRBV10-3 and TRBJ2-3; the D is unclear. CDR1 ENHRY and CDR2 SYGVKD come from the germline V gene. The V gene lost 11 bases and the J gene lost 6 bases, with 18 bases spanning the gap. This CDR3 has 13 amino acids. The CDR3 sequence: CALSPSSVDTQYF. The CDR3 region has the DNA TGTGCCCTATCACCCTCCTCGGTGGATACGCAGTATTTT.

The genes are TRBV10-2 and TRBJ2-7, with D tentatively TRBD1 (6 bases). The length of the CDR3 is 12 residues. V gave up 6 bases and J gave up 3 bases, with 9 bases separating them. CDR1 WSHSY and CDR2 SAAADI come from the germline V gene. CDR3 protein: CASSGQLYEQYF. The CDR3 DNA follows: TGCGCCAGCAGCGGACAGCTCTACGAGCAGTACTTC.

The V gene is TRBV3-1 (or the pseudogene TRBV3-2), the J gene TRBJ1-4, with a tentative D call TRBD1 (5 bases). The V end was cut by 0 bases, the J end by 8 bases, with 13 bases between. CDR1 is LGHDT and CDR2 is YNNKEL in the germline V gene (reference sequence). The CDR3 sequence is 15 residues long. The chain's CDR3 is CASSQDSRATEKLFF. In nucleotides, the CDR3 is TGTGCCAGCAGCCAAGATTCCAGGGCAACAGAAAAACTGTTTTTT.

The rearrangement uses TRBV28 and TRBJ2-7, with 11 bases matching TRBD2. The CDR3 consists of 17 residues. Per the germline V gene, CDR1 is MDHEN and CDR2 is SYDVKM. V lost 3 bases and J lost 0; bases outside the gene matches: 7. The CDR3 coding sequence is TGTGCCAGCAGTTTGGGGACTAGCGGCAAAAGCTCCTACGAGCAGTACTTC. The encoded protein is CASSLGTSGKSSYEQYF. Filled out from reference TRBV28 and TRBJ2-7, the complete variable domain reads DVKVTQSSRYLVKRTGEKVFLECVQDMDHENMFWYRQDPGLGLRLIYFSYDVKMKEKGDIPEGYSVSREKKERFSLILESASTNQTSMYLCASSLGTSGKSSYEQYFGPGTRLTVT.